The sequence of this T cell receptor (beta chain) was determined in a study of T cell changes during pregnancy in multiple sclerosis. The CDR3 totals 15 residues. Germline values: CDR1 MGHDK, CDR2 SYGVNS. Between the trimmed V and J ends, which lost 1 base and 1 base, there was a span of 10 bases. Assay used: immunoSEQ multiplex PCR; TCRdb lists only in-frame clones, some missing. The table shows 60,000 to 95,000 clones, with about 89% occurring only once. The source is a female donor with multiple sclerosis, enrolled in a pregnancy study. Sequenced here: CD4+ T cells from peripheral blood mononuclear cells, sampled before pregnancy. The rearrangement joins TRBV25-1 to TRBJ1-1, with D hard to call. CDR3: CASSELPGTNTEAFF. As DNA, the CDR3 is TGTGCCAGCAGTGAATTACCAGGAACGAACACTGAAGCTTTCTTT.